This TCR beta chain was found in a study of blood T cell repertoires in COVID-19. Authors' processing steps: Nucleated cell number was recorded as an estimate derived from reference gene primer amplification. Some clones are missing from TCRdb's copy, which holds only in-frame ones; the method was immunoSEQ multiplex PCR. The V and J calls and clone size are taken from that table; D and trimming were inferred from the DNA. The sample consists of approximately 150,000 clones, 84% of them appearing once. There are 19 residues in the CDR3. Trimming stripped 2 bases from V and 1 base from J, with 23 bases between. CDR1 MNHEY and CDR2 SVGEGT come from the germline V gene.

The J gene is TRBJ1-2, the V gene TRBV6-2 or TRBV6-3; weak D call: TRBD1 (5 bases). This clonotype originated in a man aged 65 to 79 with active or convalescent COVID-19. The sample comprised peripheral blood. The CDR3 nucleotides are TGTGCCAGCAGTTACCACAGGACTCGGCAGGAGGGCTATAACTATGGCTACACCTTC. It yields the protein CASSYHRTRQEGYNYGYTF.